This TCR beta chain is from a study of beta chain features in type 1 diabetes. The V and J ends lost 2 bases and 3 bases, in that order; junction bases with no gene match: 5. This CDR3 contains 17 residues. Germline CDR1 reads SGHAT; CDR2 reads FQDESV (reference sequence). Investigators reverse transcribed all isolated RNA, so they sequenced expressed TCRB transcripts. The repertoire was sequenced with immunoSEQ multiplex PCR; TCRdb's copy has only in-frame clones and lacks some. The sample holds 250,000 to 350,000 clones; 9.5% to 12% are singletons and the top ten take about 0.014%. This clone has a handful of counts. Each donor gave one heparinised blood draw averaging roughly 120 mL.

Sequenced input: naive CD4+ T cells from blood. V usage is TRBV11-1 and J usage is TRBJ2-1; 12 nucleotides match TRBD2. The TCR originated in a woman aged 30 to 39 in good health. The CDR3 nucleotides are TGTGCCAGCAGCTTACGTCAACTAGCGGGAGGCTACAATGAGCAGTTCTTC. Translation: CASSLRQLAGGYNEQFF.